This T cell receptor beta chain is drawn from a study of blood T cell repertoires in COVID-19. The overall study: The analysed material was cDNA or gDNA that came from T cells, B-cell-depleted T cells, or PBMCs.

Original data processing: For nucleated cells, counts were estimated from reference gene primer amplification. TCRdb's table, derived via immunoSEQ multiplex PCR, lists solely in-frame clones and lacks some. The V and J calls and clone size are taken from that table; D and trimming were inferred from the DNA. This repertoire shows about 80,000 clones, 60% to 85% found once; its top ten account for 15%. Unmatched junction bases numbered 6, after V lost 4 bases and J lost 9 bases. The CDR3 runs 13 residues. The V and J genes are TRBV12-3 or TRBV12-4 and TRBJ2-1; 7 bases agree with TRBD2. The source material was peripheral blood. The receptor was isolated from a human donor in a cohort sampled during active COVID-19. For the CDR3, the DNA is TGTGCCAGCAGTTGGGGGAGGGCCCCTGAGCAGTTCTTC. Its translation is CASSWGRAPEQFF.